The entry that follows covers one T cell receptor (beta chain) sequence. Its cognate antigen is unknown. The data were taken from a study of shared clonotypes between healthy human individuals. Study context: Per-donor plates numbered three CD4 naive, three CD4 memory, two CD8 naive and one CD8 memory. Study results and caveats: With a few donors compared, 4% to 5% of naive CD4 clonotypes were shared. Clonotype sharing among the donors was expected to vary with sequencing depth.

Adult Caucasians living in Nashville, Tennessee made up all of the donors. The protocol was immunoSEQ multiplex PCR, while the TCRdb copy is restricted to in-frame clones and leaves out a portion. Seen here are 850,000 to 1,100,000 clones, approximately 75% observed once, and the top ten hold more than 0.85%. The CDR3 is made up of 14 amino acids. CDR1 is LNHDA, CDR2 SQIVND, per germline (reference sequence). V was clipped by 1 base and J by 4 bases, with 7 bases between them. The chain recombines TRBV19 with TRBJ2-2, with a weak D call TRBD1 (6 bases). Sequenced material: memory CD4+ T cells from PBMCs. Noted subset: CD45RA-negative fraction. The clonotype originates from a man between 18 and 35 years old in good health. Some clones in this sample may be carry-over from other donors' samples. Written as DNA, the CDR3 is TGTGCCAGTAGTATAGCAGGGGCCACCGGGGAGCTGTTTTTT. Its translation is CASSIAGATGELFF.